The rows below give T cell receptor beta chains drawn from one sample of a study of beta chain features in type 1 diabetes. The assay was immunoSEQ multiplex PCR, and TCRdb's table has in-frame clones only and misses some. Of some 350,000 clones in the sample, 9.6% are singletons; the top ten hold approximately 0.55%. The sequenced sample was central memory CD4+ T cells from blood. These receptors originate from a man aged 25 to 40 with type 1 diabetes. CDR3s include the opening cysteine and the closing phenylalanine or tryptophan. A D gene is named only where the DNA matches it firmly. Size is omitted from some rows. Given values are once, few, many or a class for expanded clones.

V gene,J gene,clone size,D gene,CDR3 DNA,CDR3 protein
TRBV28,TRBJ2-3,.,.,TGTGCCAGCAGTTCCATAAGCACAGATACGCAGTATTTT,CASSSISTDTQYF
TRBV15,TRBJ1-5,few,.,TGTGCCACCAGCAGAGACGGGGGCCAGCATTTT,CATSRDGGQHF
TRBV6-5,TRBJ1-2,few,TRBD1,TGTGCCAGCAGCCCCGGGACAGGGTCGGCCTATGGCTACACCTTC,CASSPGTGSAYGYTF
TRBV7-7,TRBJ2-1,many,TRBD1,TGTGCTAGCAGCTTAGTCGGGACAGGGGGTCATGAGCAGTTCTTC,CASSLVGTGGHEQFF
TRBV5-1,TRBJ2-4,few,.,TGCGCCAGCAGCTTAGGGACTTTAAACATTCAGTACTTC,CASSLGTLNIQYF
TRBV14,TRBJ1-2,.,.,TGTGCCAGCAGCGCCTCGCCCACAGGACACTATGGCTACACCTTC,CASSASPTGHYGYTF
TRBV5-4,TRBJ2-3,many,TRBD2,TGTGCCAGCAGCCTCAGCGGGAGGACAGATACGCAGTATTTT,CASSLSGRTDTQYF
TRBV9,TRBJ2-1,few,.,TGTGCCAGCAGCGTAGCTGGATACAGCGAGCCCTACAATGAGCAGTTCTTC,CASSVAGYSEPYNEQFF
TRBV4-1,TRBJ1-5,.,TRBD1,TGCGCCAGCAGCCAATCCACGGGACAGGGAAGTCAGCCCCAGCATTTT,CASSQSTGQGSQPQHF
TRBV5-6,TRBJ1-2,.,.,TGTGCCAGCAGCTTGGGCGGGGCCTATGGCTACACCTTC,CASSLGGAYGYTF
TRBV11-2,TRBJ2-5,.,.,TGTGCCAGCAGCTTACACGAGGCTAAAGAGACCCAGTACTTC,CASSLHEAKETQYF
TRBV7-3,TRBJ2-5,.,TRBD2,TGTGCCAGCAGCTTACAGGCTAGCGGGGAACAAGAGACCCAGTACTTC,CASSLQASGEQETQYF
TRBV2,TRBJ2-5,.,TRBD2,TGTGCCAGCAGTCCGGGACTAGCGGGAGAAGAGACCCAGTACTTC,CASSPGLAGEETQYF
TRBV5-4,TRBJ1-1,many,.,TGTGCCAGCAGCACCCAGGGCCGGAGAACTGAAGCTTTCTTT,CASSTQGRRTEAFF
TRBV6-6,TRBJ1-2,.,TRBD1,TGTGCCAGCAGTTACCAAGGGACAGCCGGTCGTGGCTACACCTTC,CASSYQGTAGRGYTF
TRBV5-8,TRBJ1-5,.,.,TGTGCCAGCAGCCTCCAGGCCCGGGCCCAGCATTTT,CASSLQARAQHF
TRBV5-8,TRBJ1-1,.,.,TGTGCCAGCAGCTTGGTAGGGCTCAGCATTATGAACACTGAAGCTTTCTTT,CASSLVGLSIMNTEAFF
TRBV2,TRBJ2-4,.,.,TGTGCCAGCAGCTTAGATAGGGGACGGGGAAACATTCAGTACTTC,CASSLDRGRGNIQYF
TRBV5-6,TRBJ1-1,few,TRBD1,TGTGCCAGCAGCCTGGGACAGGGAGAAGCTTTCTTT,CASSLGQGEAFF
TRBV7-2,TRBJ2-1,many,.,TGTGCCAGCAGCTTAGGGTTGGCACAGTTCTTC,CASSLGLAQFF
TRBV7-9,TRBJ1-5,few,.,TGTGCCAGCAGCTTAGGTCAAGGGTTGTATCAGCCCCAGCATTTT,CASSLGQGLYQPQHF
TRBV6-4,TRBJ2-1,few,TRBD2,TGTGCCAGCAGTGAATTAGCGGGAGGCTCGAGCTCCTACAATGAGCAGTTCTTC,CASSELAGGSSSYNEQFF
TRBV11-3,TRBJ2-1,.,.,TGTGCCAGCAGCTTAGGCAGCGACAACAATGAGCAGTTCTTC,CASSLGSDNNEQFF
TRBV6-1,TRBJ1-1,few,TRBD1,TGTGCCAGCAGTGCGGACAGGTTGAACACTGAAGCTTTCTTT,CASSADRLNTEAFF
TRBV28,TRBJ1-5,few,.,TGTGCCAGCAGTTTACCCGGCCAGAGGTTACAGCCCCAGCATTTT,CASSLPGQRLQPQHF
TRBV2,TRBJ2-2,.,TRBD2,TGTGCCAGCAGTTTAGGGAGGGAAACCGGGGAGCTGTTTTTT,CASSLGRETGELFF
TRBV11-2,TRBJ2-3,few,TRBD2,TGTGCCAGCAGCCAGACTAGCGGGAGTAGTACGCAGTATTTT,CASSQTSGSSTQYF
TRBV28,TRBJ2-3,.,.,TGTGCCTCCCAAGGATTGGGAAACGGAGGGACAGATACGCAGTATTTT,CASQGLGNGGTDTQYF
TRBV5-1,TRBJ2-1,few,.,TGCGCCAGCAGTCAATACGGGAGCTCCTACAATGAGCAGTTCTTC,CASSQYGSSYNEQFF
TRBV7-2,TRBJ2-7,many,.,TGTGCCAGCAGCCTCTCTCCGGCCCCCTACGAGCAGTACTTC,CASSLSPAPYEQYF
TRBV5-1,TRBJ2-7,.,TRBD2,TGCGCCAGCAGCTTGGGGAATGTAGCGGGAGCCCACGAGCAGTACTTC,CASSLGNVAGAHEQYF
TRBV14,TRBJ2-2,.,.,TGTGCCAGCAGCCAAGACTTCTACACCGGGGAGCTGTTTTTT,CASSQDFYTGELFF
TRBV19,TRBJ2-1,many,TRBD2,TGTGCCAGTAGTACACTAGCGGACAATGAGCAGTTCTTC,CASSTLADNEQFF
TRBV2,TRBJ2-7,few,.,TGTGCCAGCAGTGAGCAGGGGCTCGAGCAGTACTTC,CASSEQGLEQYF
TRBV19,TRBJ1-4,few,TRBD1,TGTGCCGTTTCCACAGGGGCTAGAGAAAAACTGTTTTTT,CAVSTGAREKLFF
TRBV14,TRBJ2-1,.,.,TGTGCCAGCAGCCGATTGGGGGGCTCCTACAATGAGCAGTTCTTC,CASSRLGGSYNEQFF
TRBV29-1,TRBJ1-1,.,.,TGCAGCGTTGCCCCTTCCAGAGGGGGAATGAACACTGAAGCTTTCTTT,CSVAPSRGGMNTEAFF
TRBV7-3,TRBJ2-1,few,.,TGTGCCAGCAGCTTGTGGGACGGATTTAACAATGAGCAGTTCTTC,CASSLWDGFNNEQFF
TRBV19,TRBJ2-5,.,.,TGTGCCAGTAGTCGCGGCCCCATATCCCAAGAGACCCAGTACTTC,CASSRGPISQETQYF
TRBV10-3,TRBJ2-2,few,TRBD1,TGTGCCAGCAGTGGCCGAACAGGGGGCACCGGGGAGCTGTTTTTT,CASSGRTGGTGELFF
TRBV11-2,TRBJ2-5,.,.,TGTGCCAGCAGCTTGGATAGGGAAGAGACCCAGTACTTC,CASSLDREETQYF
TRBV21-1,TRBJ2-5,.,.,TGTGCCAGCAGCAACCGACAGATTCAAGAGACCCAGTACTTC,CASSNRQIQETQYF
TRBV4-1,TRBJ2-5,few,.,TGCGCCAGCAGCCAAGATCCAGGGGGAGGGCCCCGGGAGACCCAGTACTTC,CASSQDPGGGPRETQYF
TRBV28,TRBJ2-7,.,.,TGTGCCAGCAACTCCCCAGGAGACAAGTCCTACGAGCAGTACTTC,CASNSPGDKSYEQYF
TRBV5-1,TRBJ1-1,many,.,TGCGCCAGCAGCTTGTCGGTCCTGAACACTGAAGCTTTCTTT,CASSLSVLNTEAFF
TRBV2,TRBJ2-1,.,TRBD2,TGTGCCAGTAAATTCCCCACTAGCGGGAATGAGCAGTTCTTC,CASKFPTSGNEQFF
TRBV6-5,TRBJ2-5,few,.,TGTGCCAGCAAAAGGCAGTACCAAGAGACCCAGTACTTC,CASKRQYQETQYF
TRBV7-2,TRBJ2-3,many,.,TGTGCCAGCAGCCCGGGCAGCGGCACAGATACGCAGTATTTT,CASSPGSGTDTQYF
TRBV27,TRBJ1-2,many,.,TGTGCCAGCAGTTATAGGGGAGGCTATGGCTACACCTTC,CASSYRGGYGYTF
TRBV28,TRBJ1-1,.,.,TGTGCCATTGGAGGTAAATACACTGAAGCTTTCTTT,CAIGGKYTEAFF